Following are 9 T cell receptor beta chains from one sample sequenced in a study of T cells in Graves' hyperthyroidism and ophthalmopathy. RNA transcripts gave rise to amplified TCR beta CDR3 regions. Researchers ran a first-round RT-PCR on the TCR CDR3 using the HTBI primer set. Each CDR3 protein gets one entry after TCRdb re-called the multiplex PCR reads with MiXCR. In the table there are some 420,000 distinct CDR3 sequences, roughly 15% of which are singletons. The sample consisted of blood. Receptor source: a woman in her late teens or twenties with Graves' hyperthyroidism.

This rearrangement joins TRBV18 to TRBJ2-7; 7 positions match TRBD1. V shed 3 bases and J 2 bases; nucleotides not matched to a gene: 7. Germline CDR1 is KGHSH and CDR2 is LQKENI. The CDR3 consists of 15 residues. In DNA form, the CDR3 reads TGTGCCAGCTCACCCGGTGGACAGGCTACCTACGAGCAGTACTTC. Protein sequence: CASSPGGQATYEQYF. Full variable domain (rest looked up from reference TRBV18 and TRBJ2-7): NAGVMQNPRHLVRRRGQEARLRCSPMKGHSHVYWYRQLPEEGLKFMVYLQKENIIDESGMPKERFSAEFPKEGPSILRIQQVVRGDSAAYFCASSPGGQATYEQYFGPGTRLTVT.

This clonotype showed up just a few times. In nucleotides, the CDR3 is TGTGCCAGCAGTGACGGACAGCGAGGAACTACTATGGGCTACACCTTC. Its translation is CASSDGQRGTTMGYTF. J is TRBJ1-2 and V is TRBV6-1, with a weak D call TRBD1 (6 bases). Trimming stripped 3 bases from V and 8 bases from J, with 22 bases between. Germline values: CDR1 MNHNS, CDR2 SASEGT. The CDR3 is 16 residues long.

This clonotype was detected ten times or more. The rearrangement links TRBV28 to TRBJ1-2; D is unclear. This CDR3 contains 16 residues. The germline gives CDR1 MDHEN, CDR2 SYDVKM. V lost 1 base to trimming and J lost 4 bases, with 16 bases between them. The CDR3 sequence: CASSLSFGWGGYGYTF. DNA of the CDR3: TGTGCCAGCAGTTTATCGTTCGGATGGGGTGGCTATGGCTACACCTTC.

In its sample, this clonotype was seen a few times. The chain links TRBV20-1 to TRBJ2-2, with 14 bases that match TRBD2. V shed 7 bases and J 5 bases; nucleotides not matched to a gene: 6. CDR3 length: 15 residues. CDR1 is DFQATT, CDR2 SNEGSKA, per germline (reference sequence). The chain's CDR3 is CSVSRTSGRTGELFF. Written as DNA, the CDR3 is TGCAGTGTATCGCGGACTAGCGGGAGGACCGGGGAGCTGTTTTTT.

This clonotype occurred a few times. V gene TRBV10-3 combines with J gene TRBJ1-3; D might be TRBD1 (6 bases). The CDR3 has 16 amino acids. Trimming left V 4 bases short and J 0 bases short, with 13 bases between. Germline CDR1 ENHRY, CDR2 SYGVKD. CDR3 DNA sequence: TGTGCCATCAGTGGAGGGGGGTCTCTCTCTGGAAACACCATATATTTT. This translates into CAISGGGSLSGNTIYF.

This clonotype was detected many times. This sequence joins TRBV28 and TRBJ2-4, with a weak D call TRBD2 (6 bases). Per germline, CDR1 MDHEN and CDR2 SYDVKM. This CDR3 has 17 residues. Trimming removed 5 bases from V and 0 bases from J, with 17 bases in between. CDR3 sequence: CASSRRLGRLAKNIQYF. The CDR3 nucleotides are TGTGCCAGCAGTCGCAGACTAGGCCGACTAGCCAAAAACATTCAGTACTTC.

This clonotype was recorded many times. The gene calls are TRBV12-3 or TRBV12-4 and TRBJ2-7; D not resolved. This CDR3 comprises 14 residues. V shed 3 bases and J shed 2 bases, with 11 bases lying between them. Here the CDR3 DNA reads TGTGCCAGCAGTTTCTCAGAAACCACCTACGAGCAGTACTTC. It is translated as CASSFSETTYEQYF.

This clonotype was counted a few times. This chain links TRBV4-3 with TRBJ1-2; 7 nucleotides line up with TRBD1. V gave up 0 bases and J gave up 1 base; unmatched junction bases: 2. This CDR3 has 15 amino acids. In germline, CDR1 is LGHNA, CDR2 YSLEER. The chain's CDR3 is CASSQDPGGNYGYTF. CDR3 sequence (DNA): TGCGCCAGCAGCCAAGATCCAGGGGGTAACTATGGCTACACCTTC.

This clonotype was picked up many times. The chain uses TRBV7-9 and TRBJ2-1; no reliable D call. Trimming removed 3 bases from V and 7 bases from J, with 10 bases in between. Germline CDR1 SEHNR, CDR2 FQNEAQ (reference sequence). This CDR3 contains 13 residues. In nucleotides, the CDR3 is TGTGCCAGCAGCTTCGCAGAGGTGAATGAGCAGTTCTTC. Its translation is CASSFAEVNEQFF.